This entry lists 17 T cell receptor beta chains sequenced from one sample in a study of early T cells in non-severe SARS-CoV-2 infection. TCRdb recomputed calls from the 5' RACE reads with MiXCR, one row per CDR3 protein. The top ten clones hold over 4% of a sample with fewer than 80,000 distinct CDR3 sequences, about 12% of them seen once. The specimen was whole blood. The receptors stem from an adult who was a healthcare worker with PCR-confirmed SARS-CoV-2 infection or an uninfected control (not recorded which).

This clonotype was seen a handful of times. The V call is TRBV29-1, the J call TRBJ1-1; TRBD1 aligns across 9 bases. This CDR3 comprises 13 residues. The junction had 6 bases not matched to a gene; V was cut back by 8 bases and J by 2 bases. CDR1 SQVTM and CDR2 ANQGSEA come from the germline V gene. The CDR3 DNA sequence: TGCAGCTTCCGGGACAGGGTAAACACTGAAGCTTTCTTT. This codes for CSFRDRVNTEAFF.

This clonotype occurred a few times. This chain connects TRBV20-1 to TRBJ2-3; 7 positions match TRBD2. CDR1 is DFQATT, CDR2 SNEGSKA, per germline (reference sequence). The CDR3 sequence is 15 residues long. V lost 0 bases, J lost 2 bases, and 5 bases stayed unmatched. As DNA, the CDR3 is TGCAGTGCTAGAGACGGGCGGGGGAACACAGATACGCAGTATTTT. The encoded protein is CSARDGRGNTDTQYF.

This clonotype showed up many times. The chain combines TRBV7-9 with TRBJ2-6, with D possibly called TRBD1 or TRBD2 (6 bases each). Germline values: CDR1 SEHNR, CDR2 FQNEAQ (reference sequence). CDR3 length: 17 residues. Trimming shortened V by 5 bases and J by 2 bases, and 16 bases separated the two germline ends. The CDR3 coding sequence is TGTGCCAGCAGCCGATCGGGGGCCATCCCTGGGGCCAACGTCCTGACTTTC. This translates into CASSRSGAIPGANVLTF.

This clonotype was counted between two and nine times. J is TRBJ2-1 and V is TRBV9, with D perhaps TRBD2 (6 bases). The germline gives CDR1 SGDLS, CDR2 YYNGEE. The CDR3 runs 13 residues. V was cut by 4 bases and J by 3 bases, with 8 bases left in between. The CDR3 DNA reads as TGTGCCAGCAGCTGGACTATCTACAATGAGCAGTTCTTC. Protein sequence: CASSWTIYNEQFF.

The sample holds a few counts of this clonotype. This chain links TRBV7-9 with TRBJ1-1, with D perhaps TRBD1 (5 bases). Germline V gene lookup returns CDR1 SEHNR and CDR2 FQNEAQ (reference sequence). This CDR3 has 13 amino acids. Between the trimmed V and J ends, which lost 8 bases and 5 bases, there was a span of 15 bases. The CDR3 DNA reads as TGTGCCAGCTCCCATGGGGGGGTAACTGAAGCTTTCTTT. Translated: CASSHGGVTEAFF.

V and J are TRBV7-9 and TRBJ2-3, with 7 bases identical to TRBD2. The CDR3 consists of 14 residues. V dropped 1 base and J dropped 6; count of bases not matched to a gene: 4. The germline V gene has CDR1 SEHNR and CDR2 FQNEAQ (reference sequence). The CDR3 DNA reads TGTGCCAGCAGCTTAGAAGCGGGGCTGGATACGCAGTATTTT. Amino acid sequence: CASSLEAGLDTQYF.

This clonotype was seen more than once but under ten times. CDR3 amino acids: CSVRGLTKNIQYF. The CDR3 coding sequence is TGCAGCGTTAGGGGACTGACCAAAAACATTCAGTACTTC. The V gene is TRBV29-1, the J gene TRBJ2-4; D is possibly TRBD2 (6 bases). The V end was cut by 5 bases, the J end by 2 bases, with 10 bases between. The CDR3 contains 13 residues. The germline gives CDR1 SQVTM, CDR2 ANQGSEA.

This clonotype was found many times. This sequence joins TRBV12-5 and TRBJ2-1, with TRBD1 matching over 10 bases. This CDR3 comprises 15 residues. Germline assignment: CDR1 LGHNT and CDR2 FRNRAP. V lost 3 bases, J lost 3 bases, and 2 bases stayed unmatched. CDR3 nucleotide sequence: TGTGCTAGTGGTTTAGGGACAGGGGTCTACAATGAGCAGTTCTTC. It specifies CASGLGTGVYNEQFF.

The sample holds many counts of this clonotype. The CDR3 DNA sequence: TGTGCCAGCTCACCCCCAAGGACAGGGCATGTCGCCGGGGAGCTGTTTTTT. Protein: CASSPPRTGHVAGELFF. V is TRBV18 and J is TRBJ2-2; TRBD1 agrees at 8 bases. V lost 3 bases to trimming and J lost 6 bases; unmatched junction nucleotides: 12. The germline V gene encodes CDR1 KGHSH and CDR2 LQKENI. The length of the CDR3 is 17 residues.

Comment on this clonotype: This may stem from a read error, because a much larger clone lies one nucleotide away. The DNA of the CDR3 is TGTGCCAGTAGGGACAGACTCAATCAGCCCCAGCAATTT. As protein: CASRDRLNQPQQF. V and J are TRBV6-1 and TRBJ1-5; 7 bases are a match to TRBD1. Germline V gene sequence: CDR1 MNHNS, CDR2 SASEGT. The CDR3 runs to 13 residues.

This clonotype came up many times. The J gene is TRBJ1-1, the V gene TRBV2; no clear D. Per the germline V gene, CDR1 is SNHLY and CDR2 is FYNNEI. The CDR3 loop spans 13 amino acids. V was clipped by 6 bases and J by 1 base, with 9 bases between them. The CDR3 DNA follows: TGTGCCAGCAGGGAAACAAGGAACACTGAAGCTTTCTTT. Translating gives CASRETRNTEAFF.

This clonotype turned up a few times. The rearrangement links TRBV13 to TRBJ2-7; D not resolved. The CDR3 is 14 amino acids. CDR1 and CDR2 (germline): PRHDT, FYEKMQ (reference sequence). V lost 5 bases, J lost 2 bases, and 13 bases lay in between. The CDR3 spells CASSPVGSAYEQYF. The CDR3 DNA follows: TGTGCCAGCAGCCCAGTAGGGTCCGCCTACGAGCAGTACTTC.

This clonotype appeared a few times. The chain has TRBV6-1 and TRBJ1-1, with TRBD1 identical over 8 bases. Unmatched junction bases numbered 4, after V lost 6 bases and J lost 4 bases. Germline loops: CDR1 MNHNS, CDR2 SASEGT. The CDR3 has 13 residues. The CDR3 DNA is TGTGCCAGCAGGGACAGGGCGATCACTGAAGCTTTCTTT. Its translation: CASRDRAITEAFF.

Comment on this clonotype: Compared with germline, one end of the junction differs, possibly owing to a read error. J is TRBJ1-3 and V is TRBV29-1; D uncertain. CDR1 and CDR2 from the germline V gene are SQVTM and ANQGSEA. There are 12 residues in the CDR3. In nucleotides, the CDR3 is TGCAGCGTGGAAGCCTCTGGAAACACCATATATTTT. Protein sequence: CSVEASGNTIYF. Supplemented by reference TRBV29-1 and TRBJ1-3, the full variable domain reads SAVISQKPSRDICQRGTSLTIQCQVDSQVTMMFWYRQQPGQSLTLIATANQGSEATYESGFVIDKFPISRPNLTFSTLTVSNMSPEDSSIYLCSVEASGNTIYFGEGSWLTVV.

This clonotype was seen more than once but under ten times. J is TRBJ2-2 and V is TRBV29-1; a weak D match, TRBD2 (6 bases). Per germline, CDR1 SQVTM and CDR2 ANQGSEA. This CDR3 has 12 residues. V shed 7 bases and J shed 4 bases, with 10 bases lying between them. The CDR3 DNA reads TGCAGCGCGGGAGAATCCACCGGGGAGCTGTTTTTT. This encodes CSAGESTGELFF.

The chain has TRBV11-2 and TRBJ2-3; TRBD2 might be the D (5 bases). The germline CDR1 and CDR2 sequences are SGHAT and FQNNGV. This CDR3 is built from 15 residues. Trimming pared 5 bases from V and 1 base from J, leaving 13 bases between. The CDR3 sequence: CASSLMRAGTDTQYF. The CDR3 DNA follows: TGTGCCAGCAGCCTCATGCGGGCGGGCACAGATACGCAGTATTTT.

The sample holds many counts of this clonotype. The gene calls are TRBV19 and TRBJ2-5; 12 bases map to TRBD2. V dropped 5 bases and J dropped 1; count of bases not matched to a gene: 8. CDR3 length equals 17 residues. Per the germline V gene, CDR1 is LNHDA and CDR2 is SQIVND (reference sequence). DNA of the CDR3: TGTGCCAGTAGTCCTGGACTAGCGGGACGTTTCCAAGAGACCCAGTACTTC. Translation: CASSPGLAGRFQETQYF.